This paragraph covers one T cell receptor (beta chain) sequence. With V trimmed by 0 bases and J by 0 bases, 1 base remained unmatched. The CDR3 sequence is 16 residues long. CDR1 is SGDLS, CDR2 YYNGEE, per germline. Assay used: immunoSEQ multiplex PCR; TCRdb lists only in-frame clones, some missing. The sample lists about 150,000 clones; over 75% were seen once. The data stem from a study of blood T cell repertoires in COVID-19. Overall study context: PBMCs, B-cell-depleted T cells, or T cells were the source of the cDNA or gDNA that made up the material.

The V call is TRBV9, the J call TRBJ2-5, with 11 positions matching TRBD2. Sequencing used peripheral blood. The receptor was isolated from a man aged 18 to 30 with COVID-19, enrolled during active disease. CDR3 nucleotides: TGTGCCAGCAGCGTAGGGACTAGCGGGTACCAAGAGACCCAGTACTTC. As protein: CASSVGTSGYQETQYF.